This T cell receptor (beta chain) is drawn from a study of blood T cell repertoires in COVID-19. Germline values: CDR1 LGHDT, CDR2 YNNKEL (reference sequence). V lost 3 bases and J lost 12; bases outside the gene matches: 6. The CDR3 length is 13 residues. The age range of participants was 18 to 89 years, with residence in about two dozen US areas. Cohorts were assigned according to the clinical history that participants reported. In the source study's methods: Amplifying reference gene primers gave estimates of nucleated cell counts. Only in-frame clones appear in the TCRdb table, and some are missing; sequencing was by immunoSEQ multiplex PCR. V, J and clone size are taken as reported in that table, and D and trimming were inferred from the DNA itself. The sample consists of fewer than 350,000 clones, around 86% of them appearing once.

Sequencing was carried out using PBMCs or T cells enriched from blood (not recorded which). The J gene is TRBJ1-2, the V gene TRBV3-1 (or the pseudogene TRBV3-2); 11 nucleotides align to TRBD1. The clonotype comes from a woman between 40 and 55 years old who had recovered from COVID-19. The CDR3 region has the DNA TGTGCCAGCAGCCATGGACAGGGGGCGAATAACACCTTC. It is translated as CASSHGQGANNTF.